This is a list of T cell receptor beta chains from one sample in a study of blood T cell repertoires in COVID-19. The repertoire was sequenced with immunoSEQ multiplex PCR; TCRdb's copy has only in-frame clones and lacks some. This table has about 440,000 clones, 80% to 95% appearing once. Source material: PBMCs or T cells enriched from blood (not recorded which). These receptors were obtained from a man between 18 and 29 years old who had recovered from COVID-19. Each CDR3 is given with its conserved first and last residue. Fields, in order: J gene, V gene, D gene, clone size, CDR3 DNA, CDR3 protein. D genes are given only for firm matches. Clone size, where shown, is once, few, many, or a class for clones that have expanded.

j_gene: TRBJ2-7; v_gene: TRBV7-2; d_gene: NA; abundance: NA; CDR3nt: TGTGCCAGCAGCTTAGCCCCCGGCTACGAGCAGTACTTC; CDR3aa: CASSLAPGYEQYF
j_gene: TRBJ2-1; v_gene: TRBV7-2; d_gene: TRBD1; abundance: NA; CDR3nt: TGTGCCAGCAGCGGAACCGGGACAGGGGCTCGTAATGAGCAGTTCTTC; CDR3aa: CASSGTGTGARNEQFF
j_gene: TRBJ1-5; v_gene: TRBV6-1; d_gene: NA; abundance: NA; CDR3nt: TGTGCCAGCAGTGAAGGCAATGCGAGCAATCAGCCCCAGCATTTT; CDR3aa: CASSEGNASNQPQHF
j_gene: TRBJ2-7; v_gene: TRBV25-1; d_gene: NA; abundance: NA; CDR3nt: TGTGCCAGCAGTTCGAGGGAAGAACTCGTTGATCGGCAGTACTTC; CDR3aa: CASSSREELVDRQYF
j_gene: TRBJ2-5; v_gene: TRBV7-3; d_gene: TRBD2; abundance: NA; CDR3nt: TGTGCCAGCCGCAGGACCGGGACTAGCCAAGAGACCCAGTACTTC; CDR3aa: CASRRTGTSQETQYF
j_gene: TRBJ2-7; v_gene: TRBV6-1; d_gene: TRBD1; abundance: many; CDR3nt: TGTGCCAGCAGTGCCACCCCGGGACAGGGGGCAGGAGAGCAGTACTTC; CDR3aa: CASSATPGQGAGEQYF
j_gene: TRBJ1-2; v_gene: TRBV15; d_gene: NA; abundance: NA; CDR3nt: TGTGCCACGAACCCCTCCGGGCTAGCAGGTGGCTACACCTTC; CDR3aa: CATNPSGLAGGYTF
j_gene: TRBJ2-6; v_gene: TRBV19; d_gene: NA; abundance: once; CDR3nt: TGTGCCAGTAGTATGACTCCTACGCACTCTGGGGCCAACGTCCTGACTTTC; CDR3aa: CASSMTPTHSGANVLTF
j_gene: TRBJ1-2; v_gene: TRBV5-1; d_gene: NA; abundance: NA; CDR3nt: TGCGCCAGCAGCTTTACAGGGCCAGCTAACTATGGCTACACCTTC; CDR3aa: CASSFTGPANYGYTF
j_gene: TRBJ1-2; v_gene: TRBV30; d_gene: NA; abundance: NA; CDR3nt: TGTGCCTGGTCAAGGACAGTCTATGGCTACACCTTC; CDR3aa: CAWSRTVYGYTF
j_gene: TRBJ2-1; v_gene: TRBV28; d_gene: TRBD2; abundance: NA; CDR3nt: TGTGCCAGCAGTTTATACGGGACTAGCCTTTACAATGAGCAGTTCTTC; CDR3aa: CASSLYGTSLYNEQFF
j_gene: TRBJ1-1; v_gene: TRBV11-2; d_gene: TRBD1; abundance: once; CDR3nt: TGTGCCAGCAGCCAGACGACAGGGAGTGGCACTGAAGCTTTCTTT; CDR3aa: CASSQTTGSGTEAFF
j_gene: TRBJ2-1; v_gene: TRBV10-2; d_gene: TRBD2; abundance: NA; CDR3nt: TGCGCCAGCAGCTTTCCCGGGACTAGTGGGGACAAGCAGTTCTTC; CDR3aa: CASSFPGTSGDKQFF
j_gene: TRBJ1-5; v_gene: TRBV27; d_gene: NA; abundance: NA; CDR3nt: TGTGCCAGCAGCCCCCAAATACAGGGTCTCATTAGCAATCAGCCCCAGCATTTT; CDR3aa: CASSPQIQGLISNQPQHF
j_gene: TRBJ1-2; v_gene: TRBV2; d_gene: NA; abundance: NA; CDR3nt: TGTGCCAGCAGTCAGGCCTATGGCTACACCTTC; CDR3aa: CASSQAYGYTF
j_gene: TRBJ1-6; v_gene: TRBV19; d_gene: NA; abundance: NA; CDR3nt: TGTGCCAGTAGTATAGGGAGGGATTCACCCCTCCACTTT; CDR3aa: CASSIGRDSPLHF
j_gene: TRBJ1-3; v_gene: TRBV9; d_gene: NA; abundance: NA; CDR3nt: TGTGCCAGCAGCGTGACCCCAGGTGGATCCTCTGGAAACACCATATATTTT; CDR3aa: CASSVTPGGSSGNTIYF
j_gene: TRBJ1-2; v_gene: TRBV10-2; d_gene: TRBD1; abundance: NA; CDR3nt: TGCGCCAGCAGTTTGGACAGGGGGCATAACTATGGCTACACCTTC; CDR3aa: CASSLDRGHNYGYTF
j_gene: TRBJ1-2; v_gene: TRBV10-3; d_gene: TRBD1; abundance: once; CDR3nt: TGTGCCATCAGTGAGTCTAACAGGGGCAACTATGGCTACACCTTC; CDR3aa: CAISESNRGNYGYTF
j_gene: TRBJ2-3; v_gene: TRBV19; d_gene: TRBD2; abundance: NA; CDR3nt: TGTGCCAGTAGTATCGCCCGACTAGCGGGGTTCACAGATACGCAGTATTTT; CDR3aa: CASSIARLAGFTDTQYF
j_gene: TRBJ1-5; v_gene: TRBV19; d_gene: NA; abundance: NA; CDR3nt: TGTGCCAGTACCGGGGGGGGCTCTAGCAATCAGCCCCAGCATTTT; CDR3aa: CASTGGGSSNQPQHF
j_gene: TRBJ2-7; v_gene: TRBV5-1; d_gene: NA; abundance: NA; CDR3nt: TGCGCCAGCAGCCCCCGGACAGCCTCCTACGAGCAGTACTTC; CDR3aa: CASSPRTASYEQYF
j_gene: TRBJ2-7; v_gene: TRBV27; d_gene: TRBD1; abundance: NA; CDR3nt: TGTGCCAGCACCACGATGCGGGACAGGGAAGGTGAGAACGAGCAGTACTTC; CDR3aa: CASTTMRDREGENEQYF
j_gene: TRBJ1-2; v_gene: TRBV9; d_gene: TRBD1; abundance: NA; CDR3nt: TGTGCCAGCAGCCAAACAGGGGGCCGGGGCTACACCTTC; CDR3aa: CASSQTGGRGYTF
j_gene: TRBJ1-1; v_gene: TRBV5-1; d_gene: NA; abundance: NA; CDR3nt: TGCGCCAGCAGCTCGGAAACAGGCACTGAAGCTTTCTTT; CDR3aa: CASSSETGTEAFF
j_gene: TRBJ2-1; v_gene: TRBV27; d_gene: NA; abundance: few; CDR3nt: TGTGCCAGCAGTTTACTCGGAGCATACAATGAGCAGTTCTTC; CDR3aa: CASSLLGAYNEQFF
j_gene: TRBJ2-7; v_gene: TRBV24-1; d_gene: NA; abundance: NA; CDR3nt: TGTGCCACCAGTGATTTCTCGGCGGGATACTACGAGCAGTACTTC; CDR3aa: CATSDFSAGYYEQYF
j_gene: TRBJ1-1; v_gene: TRBV7-3; d_gene: NA; abundance: NA; CDR3nt: TGTGCCAGCGGTGCGGGGAGCGGCACTGAAGCTTTCTTT; CDR3aa: CASGAGSGTEAFF
j_gene: TRBJ1-5; v_gene: TRBV4-1; d_gene: NA; abundance: NA; CDR3nt: TGCGCCAGCAGCCAAGGGGGAGGAAACAATCAGCCCCAGCATTTT; CDR3aa: CASSQGGGNNQPQHF
j_gene: TRBJ1-1; v_gene: TRBV19; d_gene: NA; abundance: NA; CDR3nt: TGTGCCAGTAGTTCTCAGGGGTGGACTGAAGCTTTCTTT; CDR3aa: CASSSQGWTEAFF
j_gene: TRBJ1-1; v_gene: TRBV5-4; d_gene: NA; abundance: NA; CDR3nt: TGTGCCAGCAGCTTGGTGCCAGGTTGGGACACTGAAGCTTTCTTT; CDR3aa: CASSLVPGWDTEAFF
j_gene: TRBJ1-3; v_gene: TRBV6-1; d_gene: TRBD1; abundance: NA; CDR3nt: TGTGCCAGCAGCCTGACAGGGCCTGGAAACACCATATATTTT; CDR3aa: CASSLTGPGNTIYF
j_gene: TRBJ2-5; v_gene: TRBV7-9; d_gene: NA; abundance: NA; CDR3nt: TGTGCCAGCAGCTTAGGGCCAGGGTTGGAGACCCAGTACTTC; CDR3aa: CASSLGPGLETQYF
j_gene: TRBJ1-1; v_gene: TRBV6-5; d_gene: NA; abundance: NA; CDR3nt: TGTGCCAGCAGTTCCGCAGAAAACACTGAAGCTTTCTTT; CDR3aa: CASSSAENTEAFF
j_gene: TRBJ1-1; v_gene: TRBV29-1; d_gene: NA; abundance: NA; CDR3nt: TGCAGCGCTATAAGCCGACAGAACACTGAAGCTTTCTTT; CDR3aa: CSAISRQNTEAFF
j_gene: TRBJ2-7; v_gene: TRBV6-5; d_gene: NA; abundance: NA; CDR3nt: TGTGCCAGCAGTTCGGCGGTCGGTGAGCAGTACTTC; CDR3aa: CASSSAVGEQYF
j_gene: TRBJ2-1; v_gene: TRBV7-8; d_gene: NA; abundance: NA; CDR3nt: TGTGCCAGCAGCTTAGGAGGTTCTTTCAATGAGCAGTTCTTC; CDR3aa: CASSLGGSFNEQFF
j_gene: TRBJ2-6; v_gene: TRBV5-1; d_gene: TRBD1; abundance: NA; CDR3nt: TGCGCCAGCAGCTGGTCCGGGACAGCTGGGGCCAACGTCCTGACTTTC; CDR3aa: CASSWSGTAGANVLTF
j_gene: TRBJ1-5; v_gene: TRBV6-1; d_gene: NA; abundance: NA; CDR3nt: TGTGCCAGCAGTGAAGGGGCAGTTCAGCCCCAGCATTTT; CDR3aa: CASSEGAVQPQHF
j_gene: TRBJ1-1; v_gene: TRBV12-3/TRBV12-4; d_gene: NA; abundance: NA; CDR3nt: TGTGCCAGCAGTTTTTTGGTGCCAGCGGAAGCTTTCTTT; CDR3aa: CASSFLVPAEAFF
j_gene: TRBJ1-4; v_gene: TRBV15; d_gene: NA; abundance: NA; CDR3nt: TGTGCCACCAGCCAACTCAGGGGTAATGAAAAACTGTTTTTT; CDR3aa: CATSQLRGNEKLFF
j_gene: TRBJ2-1; v_gene: TRBV7-8; d_gene: TRBD1; abundance: NA; CDR3nt: TGTGCCAGCAGCCCTACAGGGGGGATAGGAAACAATGAGCAGTTCTTC; CDR3aa: CASSPTGGIGNNEQFF
j_gene: TRBJ1-1; v_gene: TRBV2; d_gene: TRBD1; abundance: NA; CDR3nt: TGTGCCAGCAGTGGGGGACAGAGTATGAACACTGAAGCTTTCTTT; CDR3aa: CASSGGQSMNTEAFF
j_gene: TRBJ1-6; v_gene: TRBV12-3/TRBV12-4; d_gene: NA; abundance: NA; CDR3nt: TGTGCCAGCAGTAACCGCGGGTCACCCCTCCACTTT; CDR3aa: CASSNRGSPLHF